Following are 20 T cell receptor beta chains from one sample sequenced in a study of OX40 agonist ivuxolimab in advanced cancers. Assay: immunoSEQ multiplex PCR; the TCRdb copy retains only in-frame clones and omits some. The table includes approximately 70,000 clones, 94% detected once. The sample was CD4+ or CD8+ T cells sorted from blood, taken in a trial of the OX40 agonist ivuxolimab. Receptors were obtained from an adult with an advanced solid tumor such as melanoma, head and neck, liver or kidney cancer.

This chain connects TRBV9 to TRBJ1-2; possibly TRBD1 for D (5 bases). Germline lookup yields CDR1 SGDLS and CDR2 YYNGEE. Trimming removed 3 bases at V and 3 bases at J, with 15 bases between. The CDR3 consists of 15 residues. The CDR3 DNA reads as TGTGCCAGCAGCGCGGGGCGGGACGGTTACTATGGCTACACCTTC. It is translated as CASSAGRDGYYGYTF.

V is TRBV21-1 and J is TRBJ1-4; the table names TRBD1, a call not compared with the DNA. TRBV21-1 is a known pseudogene. There are 12 residues in the CDR3. CDR3 amino acids: CASKQGQEKLFF. The CDR3 bases are TGTGCCAGCAAGCAGGGGCAGGAAAAACTGTTTTTT.

Written as DNA, the CDR3 is TGTGCCAGCAGTTTATACAGGGGAGGCGGCTACACCTTC. It specifies CASSLYRGGGYTF. V and J are TRBV27 and TRBJ1-2; 7 bases fit TRBD1. CDR1 and CDR2 (germline): MNHEY, SMNVEV (reference sequence). There are 13 residues in the CDR3. Unmatched junction bases numbered 4, after V lost 1 base and J lost 8 bases.

The chain joins TRBV27 to TRBJ1-4; no clear D. The CDR3 spans 16 residues. Germline assignment: CDR1 MNHEY and CDR2 SMNVEV (reference sequence). V was pared by 3 bases and J by 0 bases, with 11 bases between. The CDR3 nucleotides are TGTGCCAGCAGTTTGGGAGTGTCCGCAACTAATGAAAAACTGTTTTTT. It is translated as CASSLGVSATNEKLFF. Using reference TRBV27 and TRBJ1-4 for the parts outside the CDR3, the full variable domain is EAQVTQNPRYLITVTGKKLTVTCSQNMNHEYMSWYRQDPGLGLRQIYYSMNVEVTDKGDVPEGYKVSRKEKRNFPLILESPSPNQTSLYFCASSLGVSATNEKLFFGSGTQLSVL.

This clone was seen once. In nucleotides, the CDR3 is TGTGCCAGCAGGGAGGGACACTTCGCGAACACCGGGGAGCTGTTTTTT. Amino acids: CASREGHFANTGELFF. The chain combines TRBV27 with TRBJ2-2, with D possibly called TRBD1 or TRBD2 (6 bases each). Germline assignment: CDR1 MNHEY and CDR2 SMNVEV (reference sequence). The CDR3 is made up of 16 amino acids. V was cut by 6 bases and J by 0 bases, with 14 bases left in between.

The chain's CDR3 is CASSEGGFSYEQYF. The CDR3 nucleotides read TGCGCCAGCAGTGAGGGCGGCTTCTCCTACGAGCAGTACTTC. The chain employs TRBV10-2 and TRBJ2-7; D unclear. Trimming cost V 2 bases and J 0 bases, with 8 bases left between them. Germline lookup yields CDR1 WSHSY and CDR2 SAAADI. The length of the CDR3 is 14 residues.

The chain has TRBV19 and TRBJ1-5, with TRBD1 as a possible D gene (6 bases). The V gene lost 5 bases and the J gene lost 0 bases, with 17 bases spanning the gap. The CDR3 covers 17 residues. Germline V lookup: CDR1 LNHDA, CDR2 SQIVND (reference sequence). The DNA for the CDR3 is TGTGCCAGTAGTCCAGACAGGAGCCAAGATAGCAATCAGCCCCAGCATTTT. This sequence encodes CASSPDRSQDSNQPQHF.

In its sample, this clone was seen a few times. The chain recombines TRBV4-3 with TRBJ1-6; D might be TRBD1 (5 bases). CDR1 is LGHNA and CDR2 is YSLEER in the germline V gene. Between the trimmed V and J ends, which lost 0 bases and 12 bases, there was a span of 15 bases. The CDR3 length is 15 residues. CDR3 sequence reads: CASSQDGADFEPLHF. The CDR3 region has the DNA TGCGCCAGCAGCCAAGACGGGGCGGACTTCGAACCCCTCCACTTT.

The chain is built from TRBV4-3 and TRBJ2-2; D remains unclear. V was trimmed by 0 bases and J by 1 base, leaving 6 bases between them. The CDR3 totals 15 residues. From germline, CDR1 is LGHNA and CDR2 YSLEER. CDR3 sequence: CASSQDGMNTGELFF. CDR3 coding DNA: TGCGCCAGCAGCCAAGATGGCATGAACACCGGGGAGCTGTTTTTT.

The J gene is TRBJ2-5, the V gene TRBV27; D perhaps matches TRBD2 (7 bases). CDR1 is MNHEY and CDR2 is SMNVEV in the germline V gene (reference sequence). Deletions cut 2 bases from V and 4 bases from J, with 14 bases between. The CDR3 consists of 15 residues. CDR3 coding DNA: TGTGCCAGCAGTTTAGGGGGCGGGAGAGGAGAGACCCAGTACTTC. This gives the protein CASSLGGGRGETQYF.

This clone was detected once. The chain uses TRBV14 and TRBJ2-3; D perhaps matches TRBD2 (6 bases). Germline CDR1 and CDR2: SGHDN and FVKESK. The CDR3 has 16 amino acids. Trimming took 4 bases from V and 2 from J, leaving 16 bases between them. The chain's CDR3 is CASSPGTGGDTDTQYF. In DNA form, the CDR3 reads TGTGCCAGCAGCCCCGGGACTGGGGGTGACACAGATACGCAGTATTTT.

V and J are TRBV15 and TRBJ2-7; D is possibly TRBD2 (5 bases). With 1 base removed from V and 11 bases from J, the gap between germline ends came to 18 bases. Germline CDR1 reads LNHNV; CDR2 reads YYDKDF (reference sequence). The CDR3 sequence is 14 residues long. CDR3 sequence: CATSRAPGRAEEYF. CDR3 in DNA: TGTGCCACCAGCAGAGCCCCGGGGAGAGCAGAGGAGTACTTC.

In nucleotides, the CDR3 is TGTGCCAGTAGCAAAGATGGCCTAACGTACAATGAGCAGTTCTTC. This encodes CASSKDGLTYNEQFF. The chain links TRBV19 to TRBJ2-1; no clear D. The CDR3 has 15 amino acids. CDR1 is LNHDA and CDR2 is SQIVND in the germline V gene (reference sequence). The V end was cut by 6 bases, the J end by 4 bases, with 16 bases between.

V gene TRBV11-2 combines with J gene TRBJ2-2; 8 nucleotides line up with TRBD1. Germline V lookup: CDR1 SGHAT, CDR2 FQNNGV. The CDR3 extends over 15 amino acids. V gave up 5 bases and J gave up 5 bases; unmatched junction bases: 7. The CDR3 DNA sequence: TGTGCCAGCAGCGTAACAGGGGGAGGTACCGGGGAGCTGTTTTTT. Its protein product is CASSVTGGGTGELFF. Together with reference TRBV11-2 and TRBJ2-2, the CDR3 gives the full variable domain: EAGVAQSPRYKIIEKRQSVAFWCNPISGHATLYWYQQILGQGPKLLIQFQNNGVVDDSQLPKDRFSAERLKGVDSTLKIQPAKLEDSAVYLCASSVTGGGTGELFFGEGSRLTVL.

The chain has TRBV19 and TRBJ2-2; 13 bases are shared with TRBD2. The junction had 7 bases not matched to a gene; V was cut back by 6 bases and J by 6 bases. The CDR3 contains 16 residues. Germline V gene data show CDR1 as LNHDA and CDR2 as SQIVND (reference sequence). The CDR3 loop reads CASRQLAGGPSGELFF. The CDR3 nucleotides are TGTGCCAGTAGGCAACTAGCGGGAGGGCCCTCCGGGGAGCTGTTTTTT.

The V and J genes are TRBV29-1 and TRBJ2-7; 7 bases are shared with TRBD2. CDR1 is SQVTM, CDR2 ANQGSEA, per germline. Trimming cost V 7 bases and J 2 bases; bases outside gene matches: 5. The CDR3 has 12 amino acids. This chain's CDR3 is CSGGEGTYEQYF. CDR3 coding DNA: TGCAGCGGGGGGGAGGGCACCTACGAGCAGTACTTC.

The rearrangement links TRBV2 to TRBJ2-2, with D unresolved. The length of the CDR3 is 12 residues. Per germline, CDR1 SNHLY and CDR2 FYNNEI. Between the trimmed V and J ends, which lost 8 bases and 1 base, there was a span of 5 bases. The CDR3: CASGRNTGELFF. The CDR3 DNA follows: TGTGCCAGCGGACGGAACACCGGGGAGCTGTTTTTT.

This chain uses TRBV11-2 with TRBJ2-7; no firm D call. Per the germline V gene, CDR1 is SGHAT and CDR2 is FQNNGV. V lost 5 bases and J 2 bases, leaving 4 bases between the germline ends. This CDR3 is built from 11 residues. In DNA form, the CDR3 reads TGTGCCAGCAGCGCGCCCTACGAGCAGTACTTC. Encoded protein: CASSAPYEQYF.

The chain employs TRBV6-6 and TRBJ2-3; 7 bases are a match to TRBD2. In germline, CDR1 is MNHNY, CDR2 SVGAGI (reference sequence). This CDR3 is built from 12 residues. J gave up 3 bases and V 11 bases, and 5 bases lay outside the gene matches. DNA of the CDR3: TGTGCCGCCGGGGGGTGGACAGATACGCAGTATTTT. Translation: CAAGGWTDTQYF.

This rearrangement joins TRBV27 to TRBJ1-2, with 9 bases matching TRBD1. Germline loops: CDR1 MNHEY, CDR2 SMNVEV (reference sequence). J lost 0 bases, V lost 6 bases, and 5 bases had no gene match. CDR3 length equals 15 residues. The DNA for the CDR3 is TGTGCCAGCAGGGGACAGGGCAGGACTAACTATGGCTACACCTTC. Its protein product is CASRGQGRTNYGYTF.